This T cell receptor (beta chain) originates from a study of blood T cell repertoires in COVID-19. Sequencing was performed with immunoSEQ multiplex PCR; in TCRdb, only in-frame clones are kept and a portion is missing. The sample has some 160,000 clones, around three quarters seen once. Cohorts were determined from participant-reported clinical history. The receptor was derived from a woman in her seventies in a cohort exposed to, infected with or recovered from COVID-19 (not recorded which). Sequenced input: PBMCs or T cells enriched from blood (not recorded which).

DNA of the CDR3: TGCGCCAGCAGCTTCCTCCCGGGACAGTTAGCCAAAAACATTCAGTACTTC. Translation: CASSFLPGQLAKNIQYF. The V gene is TRBV5-1, the J gene TRBJ2-4; 7 bases agree with TRBD1. The CDR3 consists of 17 residues. The junction had 8 bases not matched to a gene; V was cut back by 2 bases and J by 0 bases. The germline gives CDR1 SGHRS, CDR2 YFSETQ.